The 10 T cell receptor beta chains listed next were all sequenced from one sample in a study of blood T cells in healthy people across ages. Primers used in a second PCR of roughly 7 to 12 cycles were a sample-barcoded 5' primer and a J-beta primer mix. TCRdb processed the 5' RACE reads anew with MiXCR; each CDR3 protein has one entry. The sample has more than 1 million distinct CDR3 sequences, around 45% seen once; the top ten hold 18%. Specimen: blood. These TCRs come from a woman in her fifties or sixties in good health.

The chain couples TRBV28 to TRBJ2-1; 9 nucleotides line up with TRBD2. Germline-derived CDR1 and CDR2 are MDHEN and SYDVKM. V trimming: 6 bases; J trimming: 4 bases; junction bases outside the gene matches: 4. The CDR3 length is 14 residues. The CDR3 nucleotides read TGTGCCAGCAGCACTAGCGGGCCTTACAATGAGCAGTTCTTC. Protein sequence: CASSTSGPYNEQFF.

This clonotype was seen only once. The chain links TRBV14 to TRBJ2-1, with 14 bases aligning to TRBD2. Germline V lookup: CDR1 SGHDN, CDR2 FVKESK. Trimming at V came to 2 bases and at J to 12 bases, leaving 9 bases not matched to a gene. The CDR3 sequence is 16 residues long. The CDR3 DNA follows: TGTGCCAGCAGCCAACGGGGAGGACTAGCGGGAGGTGGGCAGTTCTTC. Translation gives CASSQRGGLAGGGQFF. Filled out from reference TRBV14 and TRBJ2-1, the complete variable domain reads EAGVTQFPSHSVIEKGQTVTLRCDPISGHDNLYWYRRVMGKEIKFLLHFVKESKQDESGMPNNRFLAERTGGTYSTLKVQPAELEDSGVYFCASSQRGGLAGGGQFFGPGTRLTVL.

In DNA form, the CDR3 reads TGCGCCAGCAGCTTGGAAGTACATAACTATGGCTACACCTTC. Translation: CASSLEVHNYGYTF. The gene calls are TRBV5-1 and TRBJ1-2; no clear D gene. Trimming shortened V by 0 bases and J by 1 base, and 7 bases separated the two germline ends. CDR1 and CDR2 from the germline V gene are SGHRS and YFSETQ. There are 14 residues in the CDR3.

The chain has TRBV29-1 and TRBJ2-3; TRBD1 matches at 7 bases. The germline CDR1 and CDR2 sequences are SQVTM and ANQGSEA. This CDR3 has 14 residues. Unmatched junction bases numbered 9, after V lost 4 bases and J lost 5 bases. The CDR3 loop reads CSVGPEQGRDTQYF. CDR3 coding DNA: TGCAGCGTTGGCCCCGAACAGGGGCGAGATACGCAGTATTTT.

This clonotype occurred a few times. The chain combines TRBV5-6 with TRBJ1-2; 12 bases match TRBD1. This CDR3 spans 15 amino acids. V shed 4 bases, J shed 8 bases, and the junction held 9 bases outside the gene matches. Germline V gene data show CDR1 as SGHDT and CDR2 as YYEEEE. The CDR3 sequence is CASSLRDRGLRGYTF. In DNA, the CDR3 is TGTGCCAGCAGCCTCCGGGACAGGGGGCTGAGGGGCTACACCTTC.

The chain is built from TRBV5-1 and TRBJ2-4; weak D call: TRBD2 (6 bases). Looked up from germline, CDR1 is SGHRS and CDR2 is YFSETQ. V was trimmed by 0 bases and J by 0 bases, leaving 22 bases between them. The CDR3 is 20 amino acids. CDR3 protein: CASSLAGGLPLNLAKNIQYF. CDR3 DNA: TGCGCCAGCAGCTTGGCCGGGGGACTTCCCCTTAACTTAGCCAAAAACATTCAGTACTTC.

As regards this clonotype: An end of the junction differs from the germline gene, which may be a read error. This chain uses TRBV9 with TRBJ2-6; TRBD2 is a possible D gene (5 bases). The CDR3 runs to 13 residues. The germline V gene has CDR1 SGDLS and CDR2 YYNGEE. This CDR3 is CASNPAGFYERYF. In DNA, the CDR3 is TGTGCCAGCAACCCCGCAGGTTTCTACGAGCGGTACTTC.

About this clonotype: This could be a read error, since a much larger clone is one nucleotide away. This chain joins TRBV6-1 and TRBJ2-5; 8 bases are shared with TRBD1. This CDR3 spans 15 amino acids. Germline CDR1 and CDR2: MNHNS and SASEGT. In DNA form, the CDR3 reads TGTGCCAGCAGTCCCGGGACAGGCTTAGGGGAGATCCAGTACTTC. Its translation: CASSPGTGLGEIQYF.

The chain employs TRBV7-2 and TRBJ2-7; a possible D gene is TRBD2 (6 bases). Germline CDR1 is SGHTA and CDR2 is FQGNSA. V gave up 0 bases and J gave up 7 bases, with 16 bases separating them. There are 15 residues in the CDR3. The CDR3 here is CASSLAAGPPVEQYF. The CDR3 bases are TGTGCCAGCAGCTTAGCGGCGGGACCTCCTGTGGAGCAGTACTTC.

This clonotype was observed a handful of times. The chain joins TRBV10-3 to TRBJ2-7, with 11 bases aligning to TRBD2. Trimming removed 3 bases from V and 3 bases from J; junction bases left unmatched: 1. Germline assignment: CDR1 ENHRY and CDR2 SYGVKD. The CDR3 consists of 14 residues. The CDR3 DNA follows: TGTGCCATCAGTGAAACTAGCGGGAGCTACGAGCAGTACTTC. Encoded protein: CAISETSGSYEQYF.